These T cell receptor beta chains were read from a single sample in a study of OX40 agonist ivuxolimab in advanced cancers. The repertoire was sequenced with immunoSEQ multiplex PCR; TCRdb's copy has only in-frame clones and lacks some. There are roughly 48,000 clones in the sample; 75% to 85% occur only once, and 1.5% to 2% lies in the top ten. Sequencing used CD4+ or CD8+ T cells sorted from blood, obtained in a trial of the OX40 agonist ivuxolimab. These receptors originate from an adult with an advanced solid tumor such as melanoma, head and neck, liver or kidney cancer. CDR3s include the opening cysteine and the closing phenylalanine or tryptophan. The D gene is left open where the match is weak. Rows give clone size only sometimes, using once, few, many, or a class for an expanded clone.

d_gene,abundance,j_gene,v_gene,CDR3nt,CDR3aa
TRBD1,-,TRBJ1-4,TRBV30,TGTGCCTGGGACCCGACAGGGGGTAATGAAAAACTGTTTTTT,CAWDPTGGNEKLFF
-,-,TRBJ2-7,TRBV5-6,TGTGCCAGCAGCTTTCTTTCCGGGGCCTTTTCCTACGAGCAGTACTTC,CASSFLSGAFSYEQYF
-,-,TRBJ1-1,TRBV7-9,TGTGCCAGCAGCCTCAGGGATAACACTGAAGCTTTCTTT,CASSLRDNTEAFF
-,medium-sized,TRBJ2-7,TRBV7-3,TGTGCCAGCAGCCCCAACCACGCGATAGCCCTATACGAGCAGTACTTC,CASSPNHAIALYEQYF
-,-,TRBJ2-2,TRBV9,TGTGCCAGCAGCGTAGCGGCTTCCGGGGGGGAGCTGTTTTTT,CASSVAASGGELFF
TRBD1,-,TRBJ2-7,TRBV28,TGTGCCAGCAGCACAAGTGGGCAGGGGGCTGACGAGCAGTACTTC,CASSTSGQGADEQYF
-,-,TRBJ2-2,TRBV5-1,TGCGCCAGCAGCCCAAGGGACGGCGGGGAGCTGTTTTTT,CASSPRDGGELFF
-,-,TRBJ1-6,TRBV11-2,TGTGCCAGCAGCCCAACCGGGACACACGTTAATTCACCCCTCCACTTT,CASSPTGTHVNSPLHF
TRBD1,-,TRBJ1-2,TRBV7-2,TGTGCCAGCAGCTTTGGGACAGGGCCCCATGGCTACACCTTC,CASSFGTGPHGYTF
-,-,TRBJ2-1,TRBV11-2,TGTGCCAGCCAAATGGACGGCCTGGGGCTCTACAATGAGCAGTTCTTC,CASQMDGLGLYNEQFF
TRBD1,-,TRBJ1-5,TRBV18,TGTGCCAGCTCACTAGGGGGCGCGGATCAGCCCCAGCATTTT,CASSLGGADQPQHF
TRBD1,-,TRBJ1-5,TRBV2,TGTGCCAGCAGTCGCCTACAGGGGGTCAATCAGCCCCAGCATTTT,CASSRLQGVNQPQHF
-,-,TRBJ2-3,TRBV4-1,TGCGCCAGCAGCCCGCGACTAGTGGGGAGCACAGATACGCAGTATTTT,CASSPRLVGSTDTQYF
TRBD1,-,TRBJ1-6,TRBV30,TGTGCCTGGATCGGACAGGACGGCTCACCCCTCCACTTT,CAWIGQDGSPLHF
-,-,TRBJ1-2,TRBV6-5,TGTGCCAGCAGTTATGAACAGATCTATGGCTACACCTTC,CASSYEQIYGYTF
TRBD1,-,TRBJ1-3,TRBV25-1,TGTGCCAGCAGTGAATCGGGGACAGCCATTGGAAACACCATATATTTT,CASSESGTAIGNTIYF
-,-,TRBJ2-1,TRBV7-2,TGTGCCAGCACAACTCCAGGGTCGAATGAGCAGTTCTTC,CASTTPGSNEQFF
-,-,TRBJ2-2,TRBV29-1,TGCAGCGGGGGTAAGAACACCGGGGAGCTGTTTTTT,CSGGKNTGELFF
-,-,TRBJ2-3,TRBV9,TGTGCCAGCAGCGTAATCTCGATCACAGATACGCAGTATTTT,CASSVISITDTQYF
TRBD2,-,TRBJ2-3,TRBV2,TGTGCCAGCAGGGTCGCGGGAGTAGCAGATACGCAGTATTTT,CASRVAGVADTQYF
-,-,TRBJ1-1,TRBV30,TGTGCCTGGAGTGTTAGCCCTGAAGCTTTCTTT,CAWSVSPEAFF
TRBD2,-,TRBJ2-3,TRBV11-3,TGTGCCAGCAGCTTTCGGGGGGCAGATACGCAGTATTTT,CASSFRGADTQYF
-,-,TRBJ1-4,TRBV18,TGTGCCAGTGACAGAACGGGCGATGAAAAACTGTTTTTT,CASDRTGDEKLFF
TRBD2,-,TRBJ2-7,TRBV5-1,TGCGCCAGCAGCCAAGAGGCGGGAGGGACAACCTACGAGCAGTACTTC,CASSQEAGGTTYEQYF
-,-,TRBJ2-7,TRBV5-1,TGCGCCAGCAGCTTGGATGGACGGCGGGACGAGCAGTACTTC,CASSLDGRRDEQYF
-,-,TRBJ1-2,TRBV4-3,TGCGCCAGCAGCCGATCCCTTGACAGCAACTATGGCTACACCTTC,CASSRSLDSNYGYTF
-,-,TRBJ2-1,TRBV7-2,TGTGCCAGCAGCCCGATCCCAGGGGCGGGCGAGCAGTTCTTC,CASSPIPGAGEQFF
-,few,TRBJ1-5,TRBV30,TGTGCCTGGGGTTCGGGTGAGGATCAGCCCCAGCATTTT,CAWGSGEDQPQHF
TRBD1,-,TRBJ1-2,TRBV5-1,TGCGCCAGCAGCTTGGGCAGGGGGAATGACGGAGGTGGCTACACCTTC,CASSLGRGNDGGGYTF
-,few,TRBJ2-5,TRBV30,TGTGCCTGGAGTGTAGGACAGCACCAAGAGACCCAGTACTTC,CAWSVGQHQETQYF
TRBD1,-,TRBJ1-5,TRBV6-1,TGTGCCAGCAGTGAAGGGACAGGGGGTTCGAGCAATCAGCCCCAGCATTTT,CASSEGTGGSSNQPQHF
-,-,TRBJ2-1,TRBV5-4,TGTGCCAGCAGCCTCGTTGAGGGTTACAATGAGCAGTTCTTC,CASSLVEGYNEQFF
-,-,TRBJ1-2,TRBV28,TGTGCCAGCAGTTCCCAGGGACTTGGGGGCTACACCTTC,CASSSQGLGGYTF
-,-,TRBJ2-7,TRBV7-2,TGTGCCAGCAGCGGACAGTATTACGAGCAGTACTTC,CASSGQYYEQYF
-,-,TRBJ1-2,TRBV6-1,TGTGCCAGCGGGGGCGACAGTTTAGGGTATGGCTACACCTTC,CASGGDSLGYGYTF
TRBD2,-,TRBJ2-2,TRBV4-1,TGCGCCAGCAGCCAGCCCCTAGCGGGGAAGACCGGGGAGCTGTTTTTT,CASSQPLAGKTGELFF
TRBD1,-,TRBJ1-2,TRBV28,TGTGCCAGCAGCCAGGACAGGGACAGGAGCTACACCTTC,CASSQDRDRSYTF
-,-,TRBJ2-2,TRBV11-2,TGTGCCAGCAGCTTAACGCGACAGGCGAACACCGGGGAGCTGTTTTTT,CASSLTRQANTGELFF
-,-,TRBJ2-1,TRBV30,TGTGCCTGGAGTAGGCTAGCTGATGAGCAGTTCTTC,CAWSRLADEQFF
-,-,TRBJ2-5,TRBV5-1,TGCGCCAGCAGCCTCCGTAGCCTACCGTACCAAGAGACCCAGTACTTC,CASSLRSLPYQETQYF
-,-,TRBJ2-7,TRBV7-9,TGTGCCAGCAGCTTAATTGATGGGACGGGCTCCTACGAGCAGTACTTC,CASSLIDGTGSYEQYF